This TCR beta chain comes out of a study of response to subunit inactivated influenza vaccine. Study findings and constraints: The authors put forward the suggestion that each seasonal influenza vaccination may bring in only a limited number of new T cells.

Via MiXCR, TCRdb re-called the RT-PCR reads, giving one row per CDR3 protein. The sample includes 550,000 to 800,000 distinct CDR3 sequences, 15% to 18% of them seen just once. Trimming took 2 bases from V and 6 from J; bases not matched to a gene: 8. CDR3 length equals 17 residues. Germline V lookup: CDR1 MNHEY, CDR2 SVGEGT. Notes on this clonotype: Its antigen is as yet unknown.

The chain is built from TRBV6-2 or TRBV6-3 and TRBJ1-5; 12 bases match TRBD1. This specimen consisted of PBMCs from blood, obtained roughly 12 days after vaccination. This receptor was identified in a man aged 50 to 59 who received an inactivated influenza vaccine. CDR3 sequence (DNA): TGTGCCAGCAGTTACCGGGACAGGGGGCCGGGAGGTCAGCCCCAGCATTTT. Encoded protein: CASSYRDRGPGGQPQHF.